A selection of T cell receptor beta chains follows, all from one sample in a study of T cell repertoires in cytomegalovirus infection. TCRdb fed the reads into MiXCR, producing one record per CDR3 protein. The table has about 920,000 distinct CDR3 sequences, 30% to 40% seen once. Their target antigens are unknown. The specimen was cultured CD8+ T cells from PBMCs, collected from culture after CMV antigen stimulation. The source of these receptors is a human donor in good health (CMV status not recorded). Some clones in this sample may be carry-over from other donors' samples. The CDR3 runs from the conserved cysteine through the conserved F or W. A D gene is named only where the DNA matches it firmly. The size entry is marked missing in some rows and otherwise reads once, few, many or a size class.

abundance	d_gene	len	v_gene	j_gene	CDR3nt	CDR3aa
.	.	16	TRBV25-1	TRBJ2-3	TGTGCCAGCACTCCAGATGACAACCCTAGCACAGATACGCAGTATTTT	CASTPDDNPSTDTQYF
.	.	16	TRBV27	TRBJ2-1	TGTGCCAGCAGTTTAACGCGGGGGCTTACCTACAATGAGCAGTTCTTC	CASSLTRGLTYNEQFF
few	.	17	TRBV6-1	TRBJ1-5	TGTGCCAGCAGTGAAGATTTCGGACAGCTCCTTAATCAGCCCCAGCATTTT	CASSEDFGQLLNQPQHF
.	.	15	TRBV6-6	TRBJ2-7	TGTGCCAGCAGTTCCCCGGACATCTGGCCCTACGAGCAGTACTTC	CASSSPDIWPYEQYF
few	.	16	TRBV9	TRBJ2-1	TGTGCCAGCCGCCGGGATGTGGGGGGCGTATACAATGAGCAGTTCTTC	CASRRDVGGVYNEQFF
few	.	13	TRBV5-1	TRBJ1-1	TGCGCCAGCAGCCACAGATCGAACACTGAAGCTTTCTTT	CASSHRSNTEAFF
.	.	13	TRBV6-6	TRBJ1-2	TGTGCCACCAGACAGCGAGTGGGCTATGGCTACACCTTC	CATRQRVGYGYTF
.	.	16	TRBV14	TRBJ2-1	TGTGCCAGCAGCCAGCCGGGGGCGGGGGAGTACAATGAGCAGTTCTTC	CASSQPGAGEYNEQFF
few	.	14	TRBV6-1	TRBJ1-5	TGTGCCAGCAGCCCCACGGACAGCTATCAGCCCCAGCATTTT	CASSPTDSYQPQHF
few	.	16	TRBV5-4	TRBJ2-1	TGTGCCAGCAGCTTGGACGGGGGGCCTCCCTACAATGAGCAGTTCTTC	CASSLDGGPPYNEQFF
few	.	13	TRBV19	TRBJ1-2	TGTGCCAGTAGAGCGGTAAATAACTATGGCTACACCTTC	CASRAVNNYGYTF
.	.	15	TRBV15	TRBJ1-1	TGTGCCACCAGCAGACCCGGGGGGGCGCTCACTGAAGCTTTCTTT	CATSRPGGALTEAFF
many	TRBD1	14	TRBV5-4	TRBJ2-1	TGTGCCAGCAGCCCCCGACAGGGACGCAATGAGCAGTTCTTC	CASSPRQGRNEQFF
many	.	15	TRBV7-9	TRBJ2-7	TGTGCCAGCAGTCCCCCGAGGCGGCCCCTTTACGAGCAGTACTTC	CASSPPRRPLYEQYF
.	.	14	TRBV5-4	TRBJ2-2	TGTGCCAGCAGCTTTACCAGGGGTACCGGGGAGCTGTTTTTT	CASSFTRGTGELFF
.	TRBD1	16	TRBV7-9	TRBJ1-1	TGTGCCAGCAGGCCCCTTCATACAGGGGGCGATACTGAAGCTTTCTTT	CASRPLHTGGDTEAFF
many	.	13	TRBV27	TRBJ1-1	TGTGCCAGCAGCTTCGGGGAGAACACTGAAGCTTTCTTT	CASSFGENTEAFF
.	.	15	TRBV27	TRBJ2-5	TGTGCCAGCAGTTTACGGGCAGGTAACGTGGAGACCCAGTACTTC	CASSLRAGNVETQYF
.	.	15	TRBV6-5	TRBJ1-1	TGTGCCAGCAGTTACTTCGGGGTCGGGGACACTGAAGCTTTCTTT	CASSYFGVGDTEAFF
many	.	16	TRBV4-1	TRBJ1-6	TGCGCCAGCAGCCAAATCGGGGGCAGGGAGAATTCACCCCTCCACTTT	CASSQIGGRENSPLHF
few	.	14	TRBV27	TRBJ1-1	TGTGCCAGCACCCAATGGGGGACGAACACTGAAGCTTTCTTT	CASTQWGTNTEAFF
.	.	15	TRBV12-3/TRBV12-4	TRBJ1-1	TGTGCCAGCACCTCATATGAAAGGACACGGGCAGTAGCTTTCTTT	CASTSYERTRAVAFF
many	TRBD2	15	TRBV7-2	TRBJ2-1	TGTGCCAGCAGTAGGAGGACTAGCGGATACAATGAGCAGTTCTTC	CASSRRTSGYNEQFF
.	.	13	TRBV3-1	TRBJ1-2	TGTGTCAGCAGTAAACAGGTGGACTATGGCTACACCTTC	CVSSKQVDYGYTF
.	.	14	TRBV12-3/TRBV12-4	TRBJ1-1	TGTGCCAGCCGGGCTTACGGGGCGCGAACTGAAGCTTTCTTT	CASRAYGARTEAFF
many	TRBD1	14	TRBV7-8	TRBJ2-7	TGTGCCAGCAGTCGCGCCGCCGGACAGGGTGGGCAGTACTTC	CASSRAAGQGGQYF
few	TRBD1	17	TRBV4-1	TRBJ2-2	TGCGCCAGCAGCCACCCGGGACAGGGGGTGAACACCGGGGAGCTGTTTTTT	CASSHPGQGVNTGELFF
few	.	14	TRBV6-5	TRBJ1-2	TGTGCCAGCAGTCCGGGTCCTTATAACTATGGCTACACCTTC	CASSPGPYNYGYTF
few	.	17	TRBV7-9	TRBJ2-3	TGTGCCAGCAGCTCCGCGCTTGCCTCCCCCCGCACAGATACGCAGTATTTT	CASSSALASPRTDTQYF
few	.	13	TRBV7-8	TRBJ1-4	TGTGCCAGCAGCTTTTCTAGGGATGAAAAACTGTTTTTT	CASSFSRDEKLFF